The present T cell receptor beta chain was sequenced within a study of CD8+ T cells in alopecia areata (dated by TCRdb to the late 2010s). About the study as a whole: Treated patients were enrolled in an open-label pilot trial of oral tofacitinib, 5 to 10 mg twice daily, for moderate-to-severe alopecia areata. Patients received tofacitinib for 6 to 18 months and were then followed off drug for 6 months to check for delayed response and recurrence. Disease severity in treated patients was measured with the SALT score, which quantifies the percentage of affected scalp surface area. The study used high-throughput TCRbeta sequencing to examine T cell clonal expansion in alopecia areata, in both the C3H/HeJ mouse model and human patients. In humans, TCRbeta sequencing was performed on scalp tissue and on sorted CD4+ and CD8+ peripheral blood T cells from healthy controls and from patients with patchy or totalis/universalis alopecia areata. Tofacitinib-treated patients had biopsies at baseline and at 4 and 24 weeks of treatment, with a later scalp biopsy in several patients. Clonality in the scalp was compared among normal scalp (n=4), patchy alopecia areata scalp (n=8), and alopecia totalis/universalis scalp (n=8). RNA was extracted with the PAXgene miRNA kit for fixed scalp, the miRNeasy kit for PBMCs, and the RNeasy kit for mouse skin. TCRbeta CDR3 regions were amplified by immunoSEQ multiplex PCR with 35 Vbeta forward and 13 Jbeta reverse primers. Beyond this particular receptor, the publication reports: Because the treated cohort was small and had only one nonresponder, larger studies are needed to examine links between baseline CD8+ expansion and response. Compared with normal scalp, lesional scalp, particularly in alopecia totalis/universalis, had higher clonality and more expanded CD8+ clones, which suggests antigenic drive. Many expanded lesional clones were found to persist in scalp and blood during tofacitinib treatment, and relapse after treatment cessation may be partly explained by this persistence. With tofacitinib, both scalp clonality and the number of expanded CD8+ clones among the top 100 scalp clones went down significantly. Unlike mouse skin, where gammadelta T cells dominate, normal human skin contains resident alphabeta T cells that get sequenced too, which complicates analysis of the scalp TCR repertoire. TCR sequences shared between patients were less clear than in mice, possibly partly because of HLA diversity in the patient population.

The receptor library was made with the immunoSEQ multiplex PCR assay. To provide template for TCR sequencing, every sample had RNA extracted and reverse transcribed into cDNA. First-strand cDNA was synthesized using SuperScript III with a 2:1 mix of oligo-dT and random hexamers. A synthetic immune receptor repertoire was used to assess amplification bias, and residual bias was removed computationally. In the source study's methods: Raw reads were preprocessed to remove errors, and CDR3 was defined by IMGT conventions from the conserved cysteine to phenylalanine. To get clonality, Shannon entropy was normalized by log2 of the number of productive unique TCRs and the result was subtracted from 1. Whether each scalp clone was CD4 or CD8 was inferred by checking scalp TCRbeta sequences against the CD4 and CD8 repertoires from sorted blood. Imported from immuneACCESS, the table was reduced by TCRdb to in-frame sequences with V and J called. These copies leave out some clones; in studies compared against another copy, an unresolved V gene accounts for under half, and the cause of the remainder is not known. V, J and clone size are taken as reported in that table, and D and trimming were inferred from the DNA itself. For this sample the table gives around 190,000 clones, of which around three fifths were detected only once. The top ten clones comprise 0.95% to 1.1% of the sample.

The CDR3 has 13 amino acids, counting the end cysteine and phenylalanine. Only the CDR3 region is kept as DNA, spanning 39 bases read in frame from base 1. Based on the germline V gene, the CDR1 and CDR2 sequences are SQVTM and ANQGSEA. Here V drops 8 bases and J drops 0 bases, and the junction holds 5 bases not matched to any gene. With regard to this clone: It has no known antigen specificity. No quality values exist for individual bases; no much larger clone is one base distant.

The time point label, as the study defines it: 20 to 30 weeks on oral tofacitinib. Reading the label with the study, this specimen's treatment or condition is: oral pan-JAK inhibitor, 5-10 mg twice daily. Lesional scalp punch biopsies and peripheral blood were collected from alopecia areata patients. PBMCs were separated by density centrifugation and stained for CD3, CD4 and CD8, after which CD4+ and CD8+ T cells were sorted on a FACSAria. This material consisted of CD4+ T cells sorted from blood, taken at week 24, from a patient treated with tofacitinib. This clonotype was obtained from a human donor with alopecia areata. Here the chain combines TRBV29-1 and TRBJ2-3; TRBD1 lines up with 7 middle nucleotides. The CDR3 corresponds to CSIDRDSTDTQYF. At the DNA level, the sequence is TGCAGCATAGACAGGGATAGCACAGATACGCAGTATTTT.